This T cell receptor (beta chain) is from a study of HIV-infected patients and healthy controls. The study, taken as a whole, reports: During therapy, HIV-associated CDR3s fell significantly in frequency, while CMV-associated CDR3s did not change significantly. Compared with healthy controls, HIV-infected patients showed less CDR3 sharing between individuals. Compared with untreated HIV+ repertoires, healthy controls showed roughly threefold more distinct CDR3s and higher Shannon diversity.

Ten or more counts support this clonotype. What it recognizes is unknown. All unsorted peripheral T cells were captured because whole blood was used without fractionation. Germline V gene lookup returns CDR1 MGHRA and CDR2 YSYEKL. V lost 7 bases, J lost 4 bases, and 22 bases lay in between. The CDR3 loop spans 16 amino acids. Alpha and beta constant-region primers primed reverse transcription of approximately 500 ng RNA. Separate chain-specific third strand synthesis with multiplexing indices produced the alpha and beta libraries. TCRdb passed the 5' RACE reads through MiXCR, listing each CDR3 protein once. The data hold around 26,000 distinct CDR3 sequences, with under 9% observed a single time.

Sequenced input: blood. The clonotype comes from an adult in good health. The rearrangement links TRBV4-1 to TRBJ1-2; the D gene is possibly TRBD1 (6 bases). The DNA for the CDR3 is TGCGCCAGCACCAAAACTTGGGGGGGCTCCGGCTATGGCTACACCTTC. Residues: CASTKTWGGSGYGYTF.